This T cell receptor beta chain came from a study of blood T cell repertoires in COVID-19. Overall study: Samples representing acute and convalescent COVID-19 were sourced from the United States, Italy and Spain. T cells, B-cell-depleted T cells, or PBMCs supplied cDNA or gDNA.

This CDR3 is built from 14 residues. The V gene's germline CDR1 is SNHLY and CDR2 FYNNEI. V was clipped by 6 bases and J by 5 bases, with 11 bases between them. Study processing details: Counts of nucleated cells, estimated from reference gene primer amplification, were obtained. Assay used: immunoSEQ multiplex PCR; TCRdb lists only in-frame clones, some missing. V and J calls and clone size follow that table, whereas D and trimming were derived from the DNA. The sample lists some 210,000 clones, approximately 84% occurring once. Sequenced sample: peripheral blood. The chain recombines TRBV2 with TRBJ1-6; a weak D match, TRBD1 (6 bases). The TCR originated in a woman aged 50 to 60 with active or convalescent COVID-19. In DNA, the CDR3 is TGTGCCAGCAGGAGGACAGTAAATAATTCACCCCTCCACTTT. This gives the protein CASRRTVNNSPLHF.